The clone carrying this TCR beta chain came up a few times. Authors' methods: Reference gene primers were amplified, and this amplification served to estimate nucleated cell counts. The repertoire was sequenced with immunoSEQ multiplex PCR; TCRdb's copy has only in-frame clones and lacks some. V and J calls and clone size are those listed in that table; D and trimming were worked out from the DNA. Of 200,000 or so clones listed, around 85% are singletons. CDR1 and CDR2 from the germline V gene are SQVTM and ANQGSEA. V was pared by 4 bases and J by 2 bases, with 4 bases of the junction left unmatched. The CDR3 length is 13 residues. This sample is part of a study of blood T cell repertoires in COVID-19.

This receptor was obtained from a man aged 55-75 years with acute or convalescent COVID-19. The chain employs TRBV29-1 and TRBJ2-5; 7 nucleotides align to TRBD1. The sequenced sample consisted of peripheral blood. The CDR3 is CSVAAGGQETQYF. CDR3 nucleotides: TGCAGCGTTGCGGCAGGGGGTCAAGAGACCCAGTACTTC.